A selection of T cell receptor beta chains follows, all from one sample in a study of early stage breast cancer tumors. This table comes from immunoSEQ multiplex PCR, and its TCRdb copy is limited to in-frame clones, with some not included. Of about 9,100 clones listed, 60% to 65% are singletons. Sequencing input: breast tumor tissue. The receptors stem from a person aged 55 to 75 with breast cancer. Both conserved end residues are part of each CDR3. The D gene is left open where the match is weak. Clone size is shown for a subset of rows, as once, few, many or a class of expanded clone.

>TRBJ1-5|-|16|TRBV30|TRBD1
TGTGCCTGGAGTCCGGGACAGGGGAGTAAGAATCAGCCCCAGCATTTT
CAWSPGQGSKNQPQHF
>TRBJ1-2|-|14|TRBV6-5|-
TGTGCCAGCAGTTACTGGGGACCTTTTACTAGCTACACCTTC
CASSYWGPFTSYTF
>TRBJ2-1|few|15|TRBV11-2|TRBD2
TGTGCCAGCAGCTTAGGACTAGCGGCTTACAATGAGCAGTTCTTC
CASSLGLAAYNEQFF
>TRBJ2-2|-|16|TRBV9|-
TGTGCCAGCAGCGTTAGGACAGTAGAGAACACCGGGGAGCTGTTTTTT
CASSVRTVENTGELFF
>TRBJ2-7|-|14|TRBV18|TRBD1
TGTGCCAGCTCACCCCCCGGACAGGTGGGGCCGCAGTACTTC
CASSPPGQVGPQYF
>TRBJ2-2|-|15|TRBV4-2|TRBD1
TGTGCCAGCAGTCGAATGACAGGGTTCACCGGGGAGCTGTTTTTT
CASSRMTGFTGELFF
>TRBJ2-3|-|15|TRBV9|TRBD2
TGTGCCAGCAGCGTTGGAGGGACTACCACAGATACGCAGTATTTT
CASSVGGTTTDTQYF
>TRBJ1-4|-|15|TRBV13|-
TGTGCCAGCAGCTTGGCAGGAGGGGCTAATGAAAAACTGTTTTTT
CASSLAGGANEKLFF
>TRBJ1-3|medium-sized|16|TRBV7-8|TRBD1
TGTGCCAGCAGCTTGACAGGGAGGGACTCTGGAAACACCATATATTTT
CASSLTGRDSGNTIYF
>TRBJ2-1|once|12|TRBV29-1|TRBD1
TGCAGCGTTGAACTCTCCAGGACAGGGCTGTTCTTC
CSVELSRTGLFF
>TRBJ2-7|few|15|TRBV4-1|-
TGCGCCAGCAGCCAGAACCGGGACGCATCTTACGAGCAGTACTTC
CASSQNRDASYEQYF
>TRBJ1-2|-|14|TRBV18|-
TGTGCCAGCTCACCACCTGGGGGCAACTATGGCTACACCTTC
CASSPPGGNYGYTF
>TRBJ2-1|few|14|TRBV7-8|TRBD2
TGTGCCAGCACCGGAAAGGGGAGGGACAATGAGCAGTTCTTC
CASTGKGRDNEQFF
>TRBJ2-1|-|11|TRBV10-3|-
TGTGCCATCAGCCTAGGGGGTGAGCAGTTCTTC
CAISLGGEQFF
>TRBJ2-6|-|15|TRBV5-6|-
TGTGCCAGCAGCTTTCGGGTTTCTGGGGCCAACGTCCTGACTTTC
CASSFRVSGANVLTF
>TRBJ2-7|-|13|TRBV18|-
TGTGCCAGCTCACGGGACCTTAGTAGCGAGCAGTACTTC
CASSRDLSSEQYF
>TRBJ2-7|-|13|TRBV5-1|-
TGCGCCAGCAGCTTGAGGGGTAGTTACGAGCAGTACTTC
CASSLRGSYEQYF
>TRBJ1-2|medium-sized|14|TRBV30|TRBD1
TGTGCCTGGAGCGGGGGACAGGGGGCATATGGCTACACCTTC
CAWSGGQGAYGYTF
>TRBJ2-1|-|18|TRBV4-2|-
TGTGCCAGCAGCCAAGATTCCCCCAGCGGCTATTCCTACAATGAGCAGTTCTTC
CASSQDSPSGYSYNEQFF
>TRBJ1-2|-|13|TRBV7-2|-
TGTGCCAGCAGCAAAGACAGTAACTATGGCTACACCTTC
CASSKDSNYGYTF
>TRBJ2-2|few|16|TRBV9|TRBD2
TGTGCCAGCAGCGTAGCCGGCGGGAGCTCTGCCGGGGAGCTGTTTTTT
CASSVAGGSSAGELFF
>TRBJ1-4|hyperexpanded|13|TRBV28|-
TGTGCCAGCAGTAAAACCGCCGGGGAAAAACTGTTTTTT
CASSKTAGEKLFF
>TRBJ2-7|-|14|TRBV6-6|TRBD2
TGTGCCAGCAGTTACGCTAGCGGGACCTACGAGCAGTACTTC
CASSYASGTYEQYF
>TRBJ2-7|-|16|TRBV5-5|TRBD1
TGTGCCAGCAGCCTACGGCGGGGACAGGGGTTTGAGGAGCAGTACTTC
CASSLRRGQGFEEQYF
>TRBJ2-2|-|14|TRBV19|-
TGTGCCAGTAGTATAAGGAGGGACACCGGGGAGCTGTTTTTT
CASSIRRDTGELFF
>TRBJ2-2|-|16|TRBV18|-
TGTGCCAGCTCACTGAGGACACCGGCGAACACCGGGGAGCTGTTTTTT
CASSLRTPANTGELFF
>TRBJ2-1|few|15|TRBV6-4|TRBD1
TGTGCCAGCAGTGTCGAAGGGGGCACCTACAATGAGCAGTTCTTC
CASSVEGGTYNEQFF
>TRBJ1-1|few|15|TRBV7-6|TRBD1
TGTGCCAGCAGCCCCCTGACAGGGAGGGGGACTGAAGCTTTCTTT
CASSPLTGRGTEAFF
>TRBJ2-7|medium-sized|10|TRBV2|-
TGTGCCAGCAGTGACTACGAGCAGTACTTC
CASSDYEQYF
>TRBJ1-1|-|14|TRBV5-1|TRBD1
TGCGCCAGCAGCTTGACAGGGGTGAACACTGAAGCTTTCTTT
CASSLTGVNTEAFF
>TRBJ2-2|-|15|TRBV4-2|TRBD1
TGTGCCAGCAGCCAAATCAAACAGGGGACCGGGGAGCTGTTTTTT
CASSQIKQGTGELFF